This TCR beta chain is drawn from a study of beta chain features in type 1 diabetes. Sequenced material consisted of expressed TCRB transcripts (all of the isolated RNA was reverse transcribed). Some clones are missing from TCRdb's copy, which holds only in-frame ones; the method was immunoSEQ multiplex PCR. The sample lists around 40,000 clones, just over 50% occurring once. Findings and caveats of the study: In every one of the four CD4+ subsets, TCRB CDR3s were moderately but significantly shorter in Type 1 diabetes patients.

Comments on this clone: Antigen: not known.

The germline V gene has CDR1 MNHEY and CDR2 SVGAGI. The CDR3 sequence is 12 residues long. V shed 5 bases and J shed 10 bases, with 14 bases lying between them. The sequence was obtained from a woman under 30 in good health. The chain combines TRBV6-5 with TRBJ1-1; D gene unclear. The sample taken for sequencing was Tregs from blood. This CDR3 reads CASSGRRVRAFF. CDR3 in DNA: TGTGCCAGCAGTGGCCGGCGGGTGCGAGCTTTCTTT.